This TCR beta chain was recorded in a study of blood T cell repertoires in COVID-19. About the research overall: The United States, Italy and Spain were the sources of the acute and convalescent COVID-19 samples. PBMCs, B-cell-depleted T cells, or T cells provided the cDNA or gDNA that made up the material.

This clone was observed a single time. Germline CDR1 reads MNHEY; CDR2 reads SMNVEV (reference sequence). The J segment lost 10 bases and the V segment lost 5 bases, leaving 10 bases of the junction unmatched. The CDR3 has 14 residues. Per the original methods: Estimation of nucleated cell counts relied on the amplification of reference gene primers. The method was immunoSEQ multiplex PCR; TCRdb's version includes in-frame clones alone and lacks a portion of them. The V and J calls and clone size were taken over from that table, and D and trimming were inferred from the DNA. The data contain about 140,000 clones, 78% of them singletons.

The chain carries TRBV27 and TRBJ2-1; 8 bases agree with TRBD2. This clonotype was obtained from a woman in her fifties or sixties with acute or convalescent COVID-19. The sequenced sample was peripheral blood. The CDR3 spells CASSKRERGHEQFF. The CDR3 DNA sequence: TGTGCCAGCAGTAAGCGGGAGAGGGGTCACGAGCAGTTCTTC.